This TCR beta chain stems from a study of human T cells and chemical hapten exposure (dated by TCRdb to the early 2020s). The study in broad terms: Libraries were combined into a pool for sequencing, and differences in TCR yield between samples came mainly from small differences in library volumes within the pool. Peripheral blood TCR repertoire changes were tracked in vivo in alopecia patients during primary and secondary sensitization to the hapten diphenylcyclopropenone (DPC). Each blood RNA sample was used to sequence both TCR alpha and TCR beta chains. Overall study outcomes, separate from this receptor: After repeated subsampling, the strength of the expansion versus patch-test correlation and the threshold at which it became significant changed. The number of TCRs above 1 in 1000 frequency did not change with DPC sensitization; there was no evidence of global repertoire structure alterations.

CDR1 ENHRY and CDR2 SYGVKD are derived from the germline V gene. V is clipped by 2 bases and J by 7 bases, and the sequence between their germline boundaries is 11 bases long. The CDR3, from cysteine to phenylalanine, totals 13 residues. The kept DNA is CDR3 alone, 39 bases in frame from the first base. This clonotype was detected many times. Its antigen is still unknown. No much larger clonotype is one base removed from it; base qualities were not supplied. Library creation used RACE. The sequencer was a NextSeq 500. During library preparation, unique molecular identifiers were attached to individual cDNA molecules so that TCRs could be counted quantitatively and reproducibly. On the authors' methods: Samples had a median of 95,638 TCRs, with a range from 23,224 to 690,600. V, J and CDR3 annotation of the TCR reads was performed with the Decombinator software suite. Every sample was subsampled to the same number of TCRs (28,000) for the PS versus PT1 abundance plots. TCRs were defined as expanded if absent before sensitization and observed at least eight times at the 2-week time point. The public sequencing data were trimmed at Q25 with fastp and processed into clonotypes with MiXCR by TCRdb, which kept only in-frame beta chains. Here each entry gathers all rows of one CDR3 protein and keeps the most common genes and DNA. The V and J calls come from TCRdb's annotation, not from the publication. The sample table contains approximately 45,000 distinct CDR3 sequences; only one count was recorded for about 4.5% of them. Together, the top ten hold 1.5% to 2% of the sample.

The time point label of this sample denotes: healthy volunteer bleed at 2 weeks. Unfractionated whole blood was collected in Tempus Blood RNA tubes, and total RNA was extracted from that blood. As TCR sequencing controls, about five healthy volunteers were used, with blood taken at day 0, 2 weeks and 6 weeks. The source material was whole blood. In this chain, TRBV10-3 is recombined with TRBJ1-2; the D region possibly corresponds to TRBD1 (5 bases align). This TCR came from a female donor in good health. Some clones in this sample may be carry-over from other donors' samples. The DNA sequence reads TGTGCCATCAGTGAGGAAAGGGGAGTTGGCTACACCTTC. Its amino acids are CAISEERGVGYTF.